What follows are 26 T cell receptor beta chains derived from one specimen sequenced in a study of blood T cell repertoires in COVID-19. Produced via immunoSEQ multiplex PCR; TCRdb's table is partial and in-frame only. In the table there are hundreds of thousands of clones, roughly 90% of which are singletons. Sequenced material: PBMCs or T cells enriched from blood (not recorded which). These TCRs come from a middle-aged woman who had recovered from COVID-19.

A word on this clone: An end of the junction does not agree with germline; a read error may underlie this. The chain has TRBV7-9 and TRBJ2-3, with TRBD2 as a possible D gene (6 bases). The CDR3 has 14 amino acids. Germline values: CDR1 SEHNR, CDR2 FQNEAQ (reference sequence). As DNA, the CDR3 is TGTGCCAGCAGCTCCTTAGCGGACTCCTTAGTTACGGGTTTT. Amino acid sequence: CASSSLADSLVTGF.

The DNA of the CDR3 is TGCGCCAGCAGTGAGACCTTAGGAGGGGTGGATGAGCAGTACTTC. Translation: CASSETLGGVDEQYF. The chain carries TRBV10-2 and TRBJ2-7; a weak D match, TRBD2 (6 bases). V lost 2 bases to trimming and J lost 7 bases, with 18 bases between them. From germline, CDR1 is WSHSY and CDR2 SAAADI. The CDR3 is 15 residues long.

The J gene is TRBJ2-1, the V gene TRBV9; 12 bases are shared with TRBD2. Trimming cost V 0 bases and J 5 bases; bases outside gene matches: 12. Per the germline V gene, CDR1 is SGDLS and CDR2 is YYNGEE. The CDR3 covers 19 residues. The CDR3 DNA reads as TGTGCCAGCAGCGTAGGGCCCGGGACTAGCGGGCTCCGGGACAATGAGCAGTTCTTC. Translating gives CASSVGPGTSGLRDNEQFF.

The rearrangement joins TRBV4-1 to TRBJ2-7; D uncertain. Germline V CDR1 and CDR2: MGHRA, YSYEKL. V was trimmed by 4 bases and J by 0 bases, leaving 7 bases between them. The CDR3 has 13 residues. The chain's CDR3 is CASSLWSSYEQYF. In DNA form, the CDR3 reads TGCGCCAGCAGCCTATGGAGCTCCTACGAGCAGTACTTC.

This clone was observed once. The genes are TRBV29-1 and TRBJ1-2; TRBD1 is a possible D gene (5 bases). Germline loops: CDR1 SQVTM, CDR2 ANQGSEA. V lost 6 bases and J lost 0, with 17 bases in between. There are 15 residues in the CDR3. The CDR3 loop reads CSVELRDRTNYGYTF. DNA of the CDR3: TGCAGCGTCGAACTGCGGGACCGAACTAACTATGGCTACACCTTC.

CDR3 in amino acids: CASQGPGEGIEQYF. The CDR3 DNA reads TGTGCCAGCCAAGGACCCGGGGAAGGGATCGAGCAGTACTTC. J is TRBJ2-7 and V is TRBV19, with D possibly matching TRBD2 (5 bases). The CDR3 is 14 amino acids. Germline V CDR1 and CDR2: LNHDA, SQIVND (reference sequence). Deletions cut 9 bases from V and 6 bases from J, with 21 bases between.

Only a few counts were recorded for this clone. The rearrangement links TRBV7-2 to TRBJ2-5, with TRBD2 as a possible D gene (6 bases). Trimming took 7 bases from V and 2 from J, leaving 17 bases between them. The CDR3 is 15 amino acids. Per germline, CDR1 SGHTA and CDR2 FQGNSA. CDR3 DNA sequence: TGTGCCAGCACCCGGGAGACCAGGGATCAAGAGACCCAGTACTTC. Protein product: CASTRETRDQETQYF.

This clone was seen a few times. The chain combines TRBV28 with TRBJ1-3; D remains unclear. CDR3 size: 15 residues. Germline V gives CDR1 MDHEN, CDR2 SYDVKM. The ends were cut back, 5 bases at V and 2 bases at J, with 13 bases in the middle. The CDR3, as DNA: TGTGCCAGCAGTACCCGTGGGAGGGCTGGAAACACCATATATTTT. Its translation is CASSTRGRAGNTIYF.

The chain uses TRBV27 and TRBJ1-6; 8 bases fit TRBD1. Per the germline V gene, CDR1 is MNHEY and CDR2 is SMNVEV (reference sequence). The CDR3 spans 14 residues. V lost 5 bases to trimming and J lost 8 bases; unmatched junction nucleotides: 5. The CDR3 DNA is TGTGCCAGCAGTCACACAGGGGGAGATTCACCCCTCCACTTT. Translating gives CASSHTGGDSPLHF.

V usage is TRBV15 and J usage is TRBJ2-7; D perhaps matches TRBD1 (5 bases). The germline CDR1 and CDR2 sequences are LNHNV and YYDKDF (reference sequence). This CDR3 comprises 15 residues. V was trimmed by 0 bases and J by 1 base, leaving 10 bases between them. The CDR3 region is CATSRDSQGSYEQYF. DNA for the CDR3: TGTGCCACCAGCAGAGATTCGCAGGGTTCCTACGAGCAGTACTTC.

The chain uses TRBV9 and TRBJ1-2; perhaps TRBD1 as D (6 bases). Germline V gene data show CDR1 as SGDLS and CDR2 as YYNGEE. V lost 4 bases and J lost 8, with 18 bases in between. The CDR3 covers 14 residues. The CDR3 sequence is CASSRQDPIRGYTF. The CDR3 bases are TGTGCCAGCAGCCGACAGGACCCGATTCGGGGCTACACCTTC.

This sequence joins TRBV7-3 and TRBJ2-2, with 7 bases aligning to TRBD2. V lost 5 bases and J lost 4; bases outside the gene matches: 10. The CDR3 spans 16 residues. Germline V gives CDR1 SGHTA, CDR2 FQGTGA. In DNA, the CDR3 is TGTGCCAGCAGCCCCCCCGGGGGGTTCTCCACCGGGGAGCTGTTTTTT. Translated, it gives CASSPPGGFSTGELFF.

A single count supports this clone. Other DNA sequences in this sample translate to the same CDR3. This rearrangement joins TRBV18 to TRBJ1-3, with 8 nucleotides matching TRBD1. The CDR3 contains 15 residues. CDR1 KGHSH and CDR2 LQKENI come from the germline V gene. Losses at the gene ends were 6 bases for V and 2 bases for J; bases not matched to a gene: 6. The CDR3 DNA sequence: TGTGCCAGCTCCCCCGGGACAGGCCCTGGAAACACCATATATTTT. Translating gives CASSPGTGPGNTIYF.

The V and J genes are TRBV19 and TRBJ1-1; perhaps TRBD1 as D (6 bases). The CDR3 runs to 14 residues. V lost 5 bases and J lost 4, with 14 bases in between. Looked up from germline, CDR1 is LNHDA and CDR2 is SQIVND (reference sequence). The CDR3 loop reads CASSLTGLGTEAFF. In nucleotides, the CDR3 is TGTGCCAGTAGTTTAACAGGGTTGGGCACTGAAGCTTTCTTT. Variable domain in full (rest from reference TRBV19 and TRBJ1-1): DGGITQSPKYLFRKEGQNVTLSCEQNLNHDAMYWYRQDPGQGLRLIYYSQIVNDFQKGDIAEGYSVSREKKESFPLTVTSAQKNPTAFYLCASSLTGLGTEAFFGQGTRLTVV.

The chain is built from TRBV6-6 and TRBJ2-7, with 8 bases identical to TRBD1. CDR3 length equals 16 residues. Germline lookup yields CDR1 MNHNY and CDR2 SVGAGI (reference sequence). J was trimmed by 2 bases and V by 4 bases; bases with no gene match: 10. CDR3 nucleotides: TGTGCCAGCAGTTCCGTCCCGGGACAGGAGGCCTACGAGCAGTACTTC. Translating gives CASSSVPGQEAYEQYF.

The chain joins TRBV18 to TRBJ2-2; a weak D match, TRBD1 (5 bases). V lost 1 base, J lost 2 bases, and 11 bases lay in between. Germline V lookup: CDR1 KGHSH, CDR2 LQKENI. CDR3 size: 16 residues. The CDR3 DNA sequence: TGTGCCAGCTCACCACAGGGCAGGGCCAACACCGGGGAGCTGTTTTTT. Translated: CASSPQGRANTGELFF.

This chain uses TRBV30 with TRBJ1-5; the match to TRBD1 covers 7 bases. CDR3 length: 14 residues. J lost 2 bases, V lost 1 base, and 2 bases had no gene match. Germline V CDR1 and CDR2: GTSNPN, SVGIG (reference sequence). CDR3 nucleotides: TGTGCCTGGAGTGGTACAGGGGGCAATCAGCCCCAGCATTTT. Translating gives CAWSGTGGNQPQHF.

The chain links TRBV19 to TRBJ2-5; D remains ambiguous. Trimming cost V 5 bases and J 2 bases, with 6 bases left between them. Germline CDR1 reads LNHDA; CDR2 reads SQIVND (reference sequence). The CDR3 length is 12 residues. The CDR3 is CASSPHQETQYF. CDR3 sequence (DNA): TGTGCCAGTAGTCCCCATCAAGAGACCCAGTACTTC.

This clone was counted only a few times. The chain employs TRBV3-1 (or the pseudogene TRBV3-2) and TRBJ2-1; possible D gene TRBD1, 5 bases. The CDR3 is 16 residues long. CDR1 and CDR2 from the germline V gene are LGHDT and YNNKEL (reference sequence). Trimming removed 0 bases from V and 0 bases from J, with 9 bases in between. The CDR3 coding sequence is TGTGCCAGCAGCCAAGAGTACAGGAGCTCCTACAATGAGCAGTTCTTC. The encoded protein is CASSQEYRSSYNEQFF.

V usage is TRBV5-1 and J usage is TRBJ2-7, with 7 positions matching TRBD2. The CDR3 is 14 amino acids. Trimming at V came to 4 bases and at J to 2 bases, leaving 6 bases not matched to a gene. The germline V gene encodes CDR1 SGHRS and CDR2 YFSETQ. The CDR3 sequence: CASSGERGAYEQYF. The CDR3 nucleotides are TGCGCCAGCAGCGGCGAGCGGGGTGCCTACGAGCAGTACTTC. Filled out from reference TRBV5-1 and TRBJ2-7, the complete variable domain reads KAGVTQTPRYLIKTRGQQVTLSCSPISGHRSVSWYQQTPGQGLQFLFEYFSETQRNKGNFPGRFSGRQFSNSRSEMNVSTLELGDSALYLCASSGERGAYEQYFGPGTRLTVT.

The gene calls are TRBV18 and TRBJ2-1; 15 bases agree with TRBD2. This CDR3 has 19 residues. The germline gives CDR1 KGHSH, CDR2 LQKENI. J lost 2 bases, V lost 5 bases, and 10 bases had no gene match. The CDR3 region has the DNA TGTGCCAGCTCATCGCGGACTAGCGGGAGGGCCGGGACCTACAATGAGCAGTTCTTC. The encoded protein is CASSSRTSGRAGTYNEQFF.

This clone showed up just a few times. The J gene is TRBJ2-5, the V gene TRBV11-2; TRBD1 agrees at 9 bases. Per the germline V gene, CDR1 is SGHAT and CDR2 is FQNNGV. The CDR3 consists of 16 residues. J was trimmed by 3 bases and V by 1 base; bases with no gene match: 6. CDR3 in amino acids: CASSLAGGTGKETQYF. In DNA form, the CDR3 reads TGTGCCAGCAGCTTAGCAGGGGGGACAGGGAAAGAGACCCAGTACTTC.

The V call is TRBV9, the J call TRBJ2-3; 13 bases line up with TRBD2. Germline assignment: CDR1 SGDLS and CDR2 YYNGEE. The CDR3 extends over 15 amino acids. Trimming at V came to 4 bases and at J to 8 bases, leaving 7 bases not matched to a gene. CDR3 nucleotide sequence: TGTGCCAGCAGCCTGACTAGCGGGGGGCTGGGTACGCAGTATTTT. It encodes CASSLTSGGLGTQYF.

V is TRBV9 and J is TRBJ2-1, with D maybe TRBD2 (6 bases). In germline, CDR1 is SGDLS, CDR2 YYNGEE. Trimming cost V 3 bases and J 15 bases, with 19 bases left between them. The CDR3 is 13 residues long. The CDR3 region is CASSADPREPRFF. As DNA, the CDR3 is TGTGCCAGCAGCGCAGACCCCCGGGAGCCAAGGTTCTTC.

The sample holds one count of this clone. The chain recombines TRBV15 with TRBJ2-5, with D possibly being TRBD1 (7 bases). CDR3 length: 15 residues. Trimming cost V 1 base and J 5 bases, with 14 bases left between them. Germline V gives CDR1 LNHNV, CDR2 YYDKDF (reference sequence). The CDR3 nucleotides read TGTGCCACCAGCAGAGGAGGGGACAGCGGGGAGACCCAGTACTTC. It codes for CATSRGGDSGETQYF.

The genes are TRBV30 and TRBJ2-5; 9 positions match TRBD2. With V trimmed by 2 bases and J by 5 bases, 12 bases remained unmatched. Germline V lookup: CDR1 GTSNPN, CDR2 SVGIG (reference sequence). This CDR3 has 16 residues. The CDR3 reads CAWSPSPAGGTETQYF. CDR3 DNA sequence: TGTGCCTGGAGTCCGTCCCCAGCGGGAGGAACCGAGACCCAGTACTTC.